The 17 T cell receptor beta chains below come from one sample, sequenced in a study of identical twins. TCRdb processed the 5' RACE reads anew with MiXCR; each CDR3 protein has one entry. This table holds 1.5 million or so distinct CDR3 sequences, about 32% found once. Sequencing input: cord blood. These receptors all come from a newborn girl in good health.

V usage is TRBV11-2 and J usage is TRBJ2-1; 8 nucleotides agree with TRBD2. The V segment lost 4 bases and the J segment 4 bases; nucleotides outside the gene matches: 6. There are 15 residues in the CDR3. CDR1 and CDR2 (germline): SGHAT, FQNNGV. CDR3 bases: TGTGCCAGCAGCTCAGAAACTAGCGGTTACAATGAGCAGTTCTTC. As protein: CASSSETSGYNEQFF. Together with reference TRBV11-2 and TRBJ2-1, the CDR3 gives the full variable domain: EAGVAQSPRYKIIEKRQSVAFWCNPISGHATLYWYQQILGQGPKLLIQFQNNGVVDDSQLPKDRFSAERLKGVDSTLKIQPAKLEDSAVYLCASSSETSGYNEQFFGPGTRLTVL.

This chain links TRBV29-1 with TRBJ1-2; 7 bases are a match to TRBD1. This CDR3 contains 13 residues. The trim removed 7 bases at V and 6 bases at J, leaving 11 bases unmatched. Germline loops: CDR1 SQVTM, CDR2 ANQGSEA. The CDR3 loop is CSAIKQGGNGYTF. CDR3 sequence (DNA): TGCAGCGCCATCAAGCAGGGGGGAAATGGCTACACCTTC.

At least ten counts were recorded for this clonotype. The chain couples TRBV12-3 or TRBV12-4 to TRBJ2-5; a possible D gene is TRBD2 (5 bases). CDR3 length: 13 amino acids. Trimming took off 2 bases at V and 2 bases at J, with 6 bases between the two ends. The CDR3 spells CASSLTSQETQYF. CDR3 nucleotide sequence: TGTGCCAGCAGTTTAACTAGTCAAGAGACCCAGTACTTC.

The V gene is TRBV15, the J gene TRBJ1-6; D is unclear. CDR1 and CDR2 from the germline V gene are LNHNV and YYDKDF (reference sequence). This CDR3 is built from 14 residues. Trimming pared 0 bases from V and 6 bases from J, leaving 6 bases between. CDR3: CATSRDASNSPLHF. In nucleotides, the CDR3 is TGTGCCACCAGCAGAGATGCAAGTAATTCACCCCTCCACTTT. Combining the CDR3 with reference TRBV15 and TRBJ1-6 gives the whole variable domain DAMVIQNPRYQVTQFGKPVTLSCSQTLNHNVMYWYQQKSSQAPKLLFHYYDKDFNNEADTPDNFQSRRPNTSFCFLDIRSPGLGDTAMYLCATSRDASNSPLHFGNGTRLTVT.

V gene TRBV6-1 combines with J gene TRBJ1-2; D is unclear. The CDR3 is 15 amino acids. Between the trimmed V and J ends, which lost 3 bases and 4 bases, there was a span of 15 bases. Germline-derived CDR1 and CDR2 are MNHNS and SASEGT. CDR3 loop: CASSDNRKAGYGYTF. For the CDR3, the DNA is TGTGCCAGCAGTGACAACAGAAAGGCGGGCTATGGCTACACCTTC.

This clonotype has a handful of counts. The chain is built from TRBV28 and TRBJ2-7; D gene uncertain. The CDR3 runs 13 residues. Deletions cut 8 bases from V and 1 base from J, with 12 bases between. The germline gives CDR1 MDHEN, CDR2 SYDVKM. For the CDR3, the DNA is TGTGCCAGCGCCAGATCGACTTCCTACGAGCAGTACTTC. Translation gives CASARSTSYEQYF.

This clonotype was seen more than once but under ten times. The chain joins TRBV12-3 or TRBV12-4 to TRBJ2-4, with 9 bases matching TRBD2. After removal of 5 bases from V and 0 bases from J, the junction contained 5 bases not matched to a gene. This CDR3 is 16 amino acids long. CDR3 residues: CASSPGTSQAKNIQYF. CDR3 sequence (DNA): TGTGCCAGCAGTCCCGGGACTAGCCAAGCCAAAAACATTCAGTACTTC.

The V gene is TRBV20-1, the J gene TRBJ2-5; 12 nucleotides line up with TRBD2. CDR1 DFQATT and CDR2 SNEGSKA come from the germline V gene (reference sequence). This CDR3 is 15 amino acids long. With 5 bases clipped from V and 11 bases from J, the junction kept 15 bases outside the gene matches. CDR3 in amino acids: CSAATSGGIYNEQYF. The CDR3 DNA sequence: TGCAGTGCTGCTACTAGCGGGGGGATATACAATGAGCAGTACTTC.

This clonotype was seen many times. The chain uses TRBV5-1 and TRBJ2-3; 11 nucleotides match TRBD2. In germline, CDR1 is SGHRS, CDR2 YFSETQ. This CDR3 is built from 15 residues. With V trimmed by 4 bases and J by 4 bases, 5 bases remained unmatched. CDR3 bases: TGCGCCAGCAGCCCCGGACTAGCGGGCCCAGATACGCAGTATTTT. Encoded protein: CASSPGLAGPDTQYF.

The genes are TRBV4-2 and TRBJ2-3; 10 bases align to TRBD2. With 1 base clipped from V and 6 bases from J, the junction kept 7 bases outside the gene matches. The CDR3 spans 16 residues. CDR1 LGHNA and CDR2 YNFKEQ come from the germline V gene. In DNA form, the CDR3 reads TGTGCCAGCAGCCAAGGAAAAGCGGGGGGGCTGGATACGCAGTATTTT. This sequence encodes CASSQGKAGGLDTQYF.

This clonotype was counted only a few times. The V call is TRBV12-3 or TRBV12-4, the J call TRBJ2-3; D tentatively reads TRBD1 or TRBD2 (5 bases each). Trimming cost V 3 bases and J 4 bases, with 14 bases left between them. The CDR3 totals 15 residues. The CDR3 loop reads CASSFGARFPDTQYF. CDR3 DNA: TGTGCCAGCAGTTTCGGGGCTAGGTTCCCAGATACGCAGTATTTT.

For the CDR3, the DNA is TGTGCCATCAGTGAGTCGGGGGACAATGAGCAGTACTTC. This codes for CAISESGDNEQYF. The chain joins TRBV10-3 to TRBJ2-7; a weak D match, TRBD1 (6 bases). Trimming took 0 bases from V and 7 from J, leaving 10 bases between them. Germline V gene data show CDR1 as ENHRY and CDR2 as SYGVKD. There are 13 residues in the CDR3.

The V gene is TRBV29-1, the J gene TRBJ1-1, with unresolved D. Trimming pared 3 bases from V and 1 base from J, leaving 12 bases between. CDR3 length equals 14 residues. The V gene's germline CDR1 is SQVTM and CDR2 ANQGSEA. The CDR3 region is CSVEFSPENTEAFF. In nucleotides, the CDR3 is TGCAGCGTTGAGTTCTCGCCGGAGAACACTGAAGCTTTCTTT.

The CDR3 DNA is TGTGCCAGCAGCCAAGATAGCCTAGCGGGGGACGAGCAGTACTTC. This gives the protein CASSQDSLAGDEQYF. The chain joins TRBV4-2 to TRBJ2-7; 10 nucleotides match TRBD2. CDR3 length: 15 amino acids. The V gene's germline CDR1 is LGHNA and CDR2 YNFKEQ. Trimming removed 0 bases from V and 5 bases from J; junction bases left unmatched: 4.

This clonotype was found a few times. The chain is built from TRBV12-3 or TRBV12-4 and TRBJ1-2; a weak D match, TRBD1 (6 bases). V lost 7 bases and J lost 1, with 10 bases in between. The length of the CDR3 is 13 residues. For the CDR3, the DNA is TGTGCCAGCATTCGGGACAATAACTATGGCTACACCTTC. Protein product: CASIRDNNYGYTF.

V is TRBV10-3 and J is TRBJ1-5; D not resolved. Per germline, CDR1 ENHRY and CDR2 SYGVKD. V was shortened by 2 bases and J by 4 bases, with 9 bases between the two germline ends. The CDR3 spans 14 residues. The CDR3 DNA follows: TGTGCCATCAGTGAGAATACCAAAAATCAGCCCCAGCATTTT. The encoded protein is CAISENTKNQPQHF.

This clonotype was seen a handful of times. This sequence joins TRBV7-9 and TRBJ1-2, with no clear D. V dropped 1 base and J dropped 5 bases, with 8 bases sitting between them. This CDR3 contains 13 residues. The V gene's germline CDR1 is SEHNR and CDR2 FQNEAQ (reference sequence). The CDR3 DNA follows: TGTGCCAGCAGCTTAGTAACGCTTTATGGCTACACCTTC. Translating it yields CASSLVTLYGYTF. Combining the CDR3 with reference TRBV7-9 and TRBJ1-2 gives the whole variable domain DTGVSQNPRHKITKRGQNVTFRCDPISEHNRLYWYRQTLGQGPEFLTYFQNEAQLEKSRLLSDRFSAERPKGSFSTLEIQRTEQGDSAMYLCASSLVTLYGYTFGSGTRLTVV.